This T cell receptor (beta chain) emerged from a study of T cells in Graves' hyperthyroidism and ophthalmopathy. Whole-study results and caveats: A median around 5.9 months before onset, the model predicted ophthalmopathy. Ophthalmopathy could be told apart from stable hyperthyroidism with a 13 V-J model.

The CDR3 contains 13 residues. In germline, CDR1 is LGHDT, CDR2 YNNKEL (reference sequence). The junction had 1 base not matched to a gene; V was cut back by 1 base and J by 5 bases. Clinical symptoms, serum thyroxine and TRAb, thyroid ultrasound and orbital computed tomography were used for the diagnoses. This clonotype appeared a few times. Its antigen is as yet unknown. The investigators amplified TCR beta CDR3 regions from RNA transcripts. Primed by the HTBI set, a first-round RT-PCR was run on the TCR CDR3. MiXCR was run by TCRdb on the multiplex PCR reads, yielding one entry per CDR3 protein. The sample contains roughly 300,000 distinct CDR3 sequences, approximately 15% of which appear only once.

The chain employs TRBV3-1 and TRBJ2-5, with 7 bases that match TRBD2. Sequenced: blood. The sequence derives from a woman in her thirties with Graves' hyperthyroidism. The CDR3: CASSQAGGETQYF. CDR3 nucleotide sequence: TGTGCCAGCAGCCAAGCCGGGGGGGAGACCCAGTACTTC.